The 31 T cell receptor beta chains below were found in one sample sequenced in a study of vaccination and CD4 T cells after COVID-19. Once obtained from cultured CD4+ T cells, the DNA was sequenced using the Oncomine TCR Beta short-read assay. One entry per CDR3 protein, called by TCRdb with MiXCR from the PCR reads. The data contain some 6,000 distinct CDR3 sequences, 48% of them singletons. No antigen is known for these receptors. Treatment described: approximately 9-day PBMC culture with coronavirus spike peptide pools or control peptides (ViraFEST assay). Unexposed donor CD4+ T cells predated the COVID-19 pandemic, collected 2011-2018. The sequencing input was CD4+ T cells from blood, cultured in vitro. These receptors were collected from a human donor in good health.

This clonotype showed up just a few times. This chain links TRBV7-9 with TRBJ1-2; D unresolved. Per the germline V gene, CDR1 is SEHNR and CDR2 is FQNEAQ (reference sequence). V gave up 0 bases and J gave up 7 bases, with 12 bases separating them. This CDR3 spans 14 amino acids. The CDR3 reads CASSLAPGLGGYTF. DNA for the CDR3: TGTGCCAGCAGCTTAGCTCCGGGCCTCGGTGGCTACACCTTC.

CDR3 loop: CSARGLGNYGYTF. The CDR3 DNA reads TGCAGTGCTCGCGGATTAGGTAACTATGGCTACACCTTC. V gene TRBV20-1 combines with J gene TRBJ1-2; no clear D. This CDR3 is built from 13 residues. Germline CDR1 is DFQATT and CDR2 is SNEGSKA (reference sequence). V shed 5 bases and J shed 1 base, with 11 bases lying between them.

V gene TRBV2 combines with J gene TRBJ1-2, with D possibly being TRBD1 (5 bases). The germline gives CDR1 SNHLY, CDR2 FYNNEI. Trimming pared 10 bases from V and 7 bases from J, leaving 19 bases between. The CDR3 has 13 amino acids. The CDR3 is CATAELGRGGYTF. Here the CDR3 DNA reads TGTGCCACCGCCGAACTCGGAAGGGGTGGCTACACCTTC.

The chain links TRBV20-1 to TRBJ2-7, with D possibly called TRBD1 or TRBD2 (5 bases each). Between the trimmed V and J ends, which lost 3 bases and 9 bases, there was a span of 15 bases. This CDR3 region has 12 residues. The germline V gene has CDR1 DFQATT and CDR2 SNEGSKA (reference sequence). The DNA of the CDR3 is TGCAGTGCTAGCGGGGCGGATAACAGGCAGTACTTC. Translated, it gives CSASGADNRQYF.

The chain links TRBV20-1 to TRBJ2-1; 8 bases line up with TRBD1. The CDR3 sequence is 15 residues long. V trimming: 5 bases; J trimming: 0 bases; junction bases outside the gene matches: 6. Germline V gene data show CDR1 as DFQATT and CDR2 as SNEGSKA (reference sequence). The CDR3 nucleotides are TGCAGTGCTCAAAGGACAGGGAGCTCCTACAATGAGCAGTTCTTC. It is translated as CSAQRTGSSYNEQFF.

The CDR3 DNA follows: TGTGCTATCCCCCCCGGGACGCAAGAGACCCAGTACTTC. It encodes CAIPPGTQETQYF. This chain connects TRBV12-5 to TRBJ2-5; D is perhaps TRBD1 or TRBD2 (5 bases each). The CDR3 covers 13 residues. Germline CDR1 and CDR2: LGHNT and FRNRAP. Trimming took off 10 bases at V and 2 bases at J, with 14 bases between the two ends.

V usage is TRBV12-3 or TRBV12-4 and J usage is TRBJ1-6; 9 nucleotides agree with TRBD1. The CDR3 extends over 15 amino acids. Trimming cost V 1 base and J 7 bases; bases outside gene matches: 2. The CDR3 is CASSLGGTGNSPLHF. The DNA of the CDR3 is TGTGCCAGCAGTTTAGGGGGGACAGGGAATTCACCCCTCCACTTT.

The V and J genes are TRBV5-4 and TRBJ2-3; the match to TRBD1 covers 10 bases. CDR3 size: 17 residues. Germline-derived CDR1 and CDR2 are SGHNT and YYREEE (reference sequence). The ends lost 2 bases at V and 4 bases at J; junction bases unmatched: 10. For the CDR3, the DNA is TGTGCCAGCAGCTTCCCTTCGACAGGGGGCGGTGCAGATACGCAGTATTTT. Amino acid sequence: CASSFPSTGGGADTQYF.

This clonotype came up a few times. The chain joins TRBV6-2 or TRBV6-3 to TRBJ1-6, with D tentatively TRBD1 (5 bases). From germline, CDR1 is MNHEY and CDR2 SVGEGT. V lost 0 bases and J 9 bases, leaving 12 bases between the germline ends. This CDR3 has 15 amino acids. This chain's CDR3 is CASSYSGDGGSPLHF. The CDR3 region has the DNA TGTGCCAGCAGTTACTCTGGGGACGGAGGTTCACCCCTCCACTTT.

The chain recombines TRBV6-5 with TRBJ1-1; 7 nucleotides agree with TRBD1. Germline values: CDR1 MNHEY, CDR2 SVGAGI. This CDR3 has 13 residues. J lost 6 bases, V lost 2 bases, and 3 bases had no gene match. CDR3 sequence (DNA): TGTGCCAGCAGTTACAGAGGGGGCTCTGAAGCTTTCTTT. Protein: CASSYRGGSEAFF.

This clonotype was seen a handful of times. Here the CDR3 reads CASRSDRANTGELFF. CDR3 DNA sequence: TGTGCCAGCAGATCGGACAGGGCGAACACCGGGGAGCTGTTTTTT. The chain uses TRBV27 and TRBJ2-2; TRBD1 agrees at 8 bases. This CDR3 spans 15 amino acids. The germline CDR1 and CDR2 sequences are MNHEY and SMNVEV (reference sequence). V was clipped by 6 bases and J by 0 bases; unmatched bases: 3.

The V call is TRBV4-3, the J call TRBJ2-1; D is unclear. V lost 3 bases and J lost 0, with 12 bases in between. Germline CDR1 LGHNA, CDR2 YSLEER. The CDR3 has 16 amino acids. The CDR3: CASSHHFSSSYNEQFF. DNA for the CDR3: TGCGCCAGCAGCCATCATTTCTCCAGCTCCTACAATGAGCAGTTCTTC.

DNA for the CDR3: TGCAGTGCCAGGGGCCATTTAAATGAGCAGTACTTC. Its translation is CSARGHLNEQYF. The chain couples TRBV20-1 to TRBJ2-7, with D tentatively TRBD1 (6 bases). V lost 6 bases and J lost 7, with 16 bases in between. The germline CDR1 and CDR2 sequences are DFQATT and SNEGSKA (reference sequence). The CDR3 is 12 amino acids.

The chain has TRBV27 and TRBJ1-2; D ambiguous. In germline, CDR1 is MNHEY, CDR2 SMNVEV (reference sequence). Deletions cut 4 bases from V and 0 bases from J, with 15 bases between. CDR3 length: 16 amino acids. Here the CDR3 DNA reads TGTGCCAGCAGTTCCGCCGTCACATTAGCTAACTATGGCTACACCTTC. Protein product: CASSSAVTLANYGYTF.

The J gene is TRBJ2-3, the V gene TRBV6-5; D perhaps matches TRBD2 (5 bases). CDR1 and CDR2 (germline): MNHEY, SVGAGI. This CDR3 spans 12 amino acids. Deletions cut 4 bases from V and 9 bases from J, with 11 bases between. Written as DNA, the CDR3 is TGTGCCAGCAGTTTTGTCGGGGAGACGCAGTATTTT. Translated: CASSFVGETQYF.

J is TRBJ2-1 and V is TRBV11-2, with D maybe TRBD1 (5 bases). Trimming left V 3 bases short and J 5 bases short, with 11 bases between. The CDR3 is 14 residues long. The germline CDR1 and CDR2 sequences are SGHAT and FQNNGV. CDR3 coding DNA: TGTGCCAGCAGCTTTTTGCGCAGGGACAATGAGCAGTTCTTC. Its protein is CASSFLRRDNEQFF.

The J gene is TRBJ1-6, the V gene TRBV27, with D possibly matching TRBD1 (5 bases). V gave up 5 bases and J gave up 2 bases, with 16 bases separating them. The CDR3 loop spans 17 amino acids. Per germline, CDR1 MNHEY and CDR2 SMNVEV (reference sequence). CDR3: CASSPLRGSPYNSPLHF. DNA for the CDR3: TGTGCCAGCAGTCCCTTACGGGGGAGCCCCTATAATTCACCCCTCCACTTT.

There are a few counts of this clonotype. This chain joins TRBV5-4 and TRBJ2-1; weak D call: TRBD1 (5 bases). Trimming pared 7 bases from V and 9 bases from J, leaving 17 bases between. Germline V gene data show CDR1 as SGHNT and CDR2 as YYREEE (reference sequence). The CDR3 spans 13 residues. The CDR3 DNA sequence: TGTGCCAGCGGATCCAGACCGCAGGGTGAGCAGTTCTTC. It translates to CASGSRPQGEQFF.

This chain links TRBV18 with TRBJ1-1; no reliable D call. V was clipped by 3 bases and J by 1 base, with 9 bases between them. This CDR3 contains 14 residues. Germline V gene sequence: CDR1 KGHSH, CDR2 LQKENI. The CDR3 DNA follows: TGTGCCAGCTCACCTGACGTAACGAACACTGAAGCTTTCTTT. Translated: CASSPDVTNTEAFF.

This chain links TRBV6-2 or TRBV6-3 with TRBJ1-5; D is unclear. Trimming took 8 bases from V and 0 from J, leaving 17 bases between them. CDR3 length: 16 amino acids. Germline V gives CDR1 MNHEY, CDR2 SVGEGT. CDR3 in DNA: TGTGCCAGCGGACGGGAGGGATTGGATAGCAATCAGCCCCAGCATTTT. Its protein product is CASGREGLDSNQPQHF.

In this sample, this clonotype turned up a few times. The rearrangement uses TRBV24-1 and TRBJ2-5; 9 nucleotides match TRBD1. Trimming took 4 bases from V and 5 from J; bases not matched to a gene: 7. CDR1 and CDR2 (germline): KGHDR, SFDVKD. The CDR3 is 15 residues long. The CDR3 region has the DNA TGTGCCACCAGTGACCGGACAGGGGTCAAGGAGACCCAGTACTTC. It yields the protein CATSDRTGVKETQYF.

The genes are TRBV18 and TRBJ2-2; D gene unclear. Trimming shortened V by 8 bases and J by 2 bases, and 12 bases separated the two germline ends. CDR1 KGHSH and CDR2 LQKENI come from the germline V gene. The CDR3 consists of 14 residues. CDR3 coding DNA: TGTGCCAGCCCTTTGGACGGAAACACCGGGGAGCTGTTTTTT. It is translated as CASPLDGNTGELFF.

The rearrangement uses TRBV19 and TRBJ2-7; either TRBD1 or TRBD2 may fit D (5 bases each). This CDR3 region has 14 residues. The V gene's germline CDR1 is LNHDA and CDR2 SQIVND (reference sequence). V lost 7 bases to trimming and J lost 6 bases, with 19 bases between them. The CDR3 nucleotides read TGTGCCAGTAACGTGGGGGTGAACCTCGGCGAGCAGTACTTC. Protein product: CASNVGVNLGEQYF. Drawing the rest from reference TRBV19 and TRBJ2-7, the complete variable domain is DGGITQSPKYLFRKEGQNVTLSCEQNLNHDAMYWYRQDPGQGLRLIYYSQIVNDFQKGDIAEGYSVSREKKESFPLTVTSAQKNPTAFYLCASNVGVNLGEQYFGPGTRLTVT.

Here the CDR3 reads CASVFYGYTF. The CDR3 region has the DNA TGTGCCAGCGTCTTTTATGGCTACACCTTC. V and J are TRBV2 and TRBJ1-2; D is undetermined. CDR1 and CDR2 from the germline V gene are SNHLY and FYNNEI. Deletions cut 8 bases from V and 5 bases from J, with 6 bases between. The CDR3 loop spans 10 amino acids.

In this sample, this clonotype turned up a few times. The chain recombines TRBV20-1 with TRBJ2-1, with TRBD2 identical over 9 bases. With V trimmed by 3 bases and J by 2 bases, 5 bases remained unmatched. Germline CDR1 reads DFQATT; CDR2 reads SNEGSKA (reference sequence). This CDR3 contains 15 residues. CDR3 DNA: TGCAGTGCTAGGCCGGGCGGGGGGGCCTACAATGAGCAGTTCTTC. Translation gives CSARPGGGAYNEQFF.

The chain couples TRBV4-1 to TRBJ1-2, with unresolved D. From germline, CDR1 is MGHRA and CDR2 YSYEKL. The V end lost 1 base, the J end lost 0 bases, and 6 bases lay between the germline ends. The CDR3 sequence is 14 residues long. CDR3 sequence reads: CASSQAAANYGYTF. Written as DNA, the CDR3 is TGCGCCAGCAGCCAAGCGGCAGCTAACTATGGCTACACCTTC.

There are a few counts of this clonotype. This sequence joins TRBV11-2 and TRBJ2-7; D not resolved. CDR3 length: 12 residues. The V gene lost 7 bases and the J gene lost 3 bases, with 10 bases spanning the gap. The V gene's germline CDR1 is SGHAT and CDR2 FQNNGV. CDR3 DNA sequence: TGTGCCAGCAAAGGCAGAGACTACGAGCAGTACTTC. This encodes CASKGRDYEQYF.

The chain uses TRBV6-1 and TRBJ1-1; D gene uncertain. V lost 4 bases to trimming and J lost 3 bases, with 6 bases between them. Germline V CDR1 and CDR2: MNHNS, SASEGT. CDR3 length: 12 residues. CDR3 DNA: TGTGCCAGCAGTGGGGTTTACACTGAAGCTTTCTTT. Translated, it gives CASSGVYTEAFF.

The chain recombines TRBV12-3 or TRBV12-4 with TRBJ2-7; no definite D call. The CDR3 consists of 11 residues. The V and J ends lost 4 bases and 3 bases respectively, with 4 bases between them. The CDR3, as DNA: TGTGCCAGCAGTTCTCGCTACGAGCAGTACTTC. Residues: CASSSRYEQYF.

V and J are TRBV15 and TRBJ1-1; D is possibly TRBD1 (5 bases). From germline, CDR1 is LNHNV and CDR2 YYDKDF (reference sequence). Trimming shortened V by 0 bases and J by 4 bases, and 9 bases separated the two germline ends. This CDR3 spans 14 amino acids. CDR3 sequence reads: CATSRDRQGTEAFF. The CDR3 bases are TGTGCCACCAGCAGAGATAGGCAGGGCACTGAAGCTTTCTTT.

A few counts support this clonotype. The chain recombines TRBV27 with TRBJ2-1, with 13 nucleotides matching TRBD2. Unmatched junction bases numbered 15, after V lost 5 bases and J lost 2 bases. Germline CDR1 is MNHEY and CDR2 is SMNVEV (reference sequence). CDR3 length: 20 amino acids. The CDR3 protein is CASSTPTSGRSSLPYNEQFF. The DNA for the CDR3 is TGTGCCAGCAGTACGCCGACTAGCGGGAGGAGTTCGTTGCCCTACAATGAGCAGTTCTTC.